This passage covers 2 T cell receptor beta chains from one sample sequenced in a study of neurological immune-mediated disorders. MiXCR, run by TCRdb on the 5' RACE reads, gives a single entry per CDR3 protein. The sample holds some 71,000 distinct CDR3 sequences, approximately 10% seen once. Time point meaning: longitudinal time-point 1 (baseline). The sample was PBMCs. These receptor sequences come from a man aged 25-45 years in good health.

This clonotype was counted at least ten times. The CDR3 sequence: CSVERGGYEQYF. CDR3 coding DNA: TGCAGCGTGGAGAGGGGGGGCTACGAGCAGTACTTC. This chain uses TRBV29-1 with TRBJ2-7; a weak D match, TRBD2 (7 bases). The length of the CDR3 is 12 residues. CDR1 and CDR2 (germline): SQVTM, ANQGSEA. Trimming left V 6 bases short and J 3 bases short, with 12 bases between.

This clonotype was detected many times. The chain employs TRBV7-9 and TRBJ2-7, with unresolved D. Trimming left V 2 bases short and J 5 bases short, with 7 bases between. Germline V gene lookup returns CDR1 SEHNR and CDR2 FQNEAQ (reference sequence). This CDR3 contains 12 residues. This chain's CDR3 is CASSLLGDEQYF. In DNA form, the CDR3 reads TGTGCCAGCAGCTTATTGGGCGACGAGCAGTACTTC.